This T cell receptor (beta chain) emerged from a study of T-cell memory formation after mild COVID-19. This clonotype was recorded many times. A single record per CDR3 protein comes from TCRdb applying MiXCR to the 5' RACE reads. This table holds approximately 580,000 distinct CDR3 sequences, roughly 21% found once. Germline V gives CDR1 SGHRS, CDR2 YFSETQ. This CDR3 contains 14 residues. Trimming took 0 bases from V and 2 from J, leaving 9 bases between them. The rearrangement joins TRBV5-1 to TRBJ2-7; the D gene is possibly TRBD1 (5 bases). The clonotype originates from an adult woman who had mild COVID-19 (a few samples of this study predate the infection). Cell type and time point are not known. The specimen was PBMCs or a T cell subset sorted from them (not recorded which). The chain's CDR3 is CASSLDSGPYEQYF. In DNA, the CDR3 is TGCGCCAGCAGCTTGGATTCAGGGCCCTACGAGCAGTACTTC.